The 21 T cell receptor beta chains given below trace back to one sample, sequenced in a study of technical replicates of blood from a few donors. Only in-frame clones appear in the TCRdb table, and some are missing; sequencing was by immunoSEQ multiplex PCR. The sample lists about 94,000 clones, almost 96% occurring once. The sequencing input was T cells isolated from PBMCs. These receptor sequences come from a human donor in good health.

The chain employs TRBV7-2 and TRBJ1-1, with 7 bases lining up with TRBD1. This CDR3 is 13 amino acids long. The germline gives CDR1 SGHTA, CDR2 FQGNSA. V trimming: 5 bases; J trimming: 4 bases; junction bases outside the gene matches: 4. The CDR3 sequence is CASSQGGRTEAFF. The CDR3 DNA reads TGTGCCAGCAGCCAGGGGGGACGCACTGAAGCTTTCTTT.

The chain has TRBV6-1 and TRBJ2-7; maybe TRBD1 (8 bases). The CDR3 loop spans 17 amino acids. V lost 1 base, J lost 3 bases, and 19 bases lay in between. Germline CDR1 MNHNS, CDR2 SASEGT. CDR3 sequence reads: CASSEGGLQGEGYEQYF. For the CDR3, the DNA is TGTGCCAGCAGTGAAGGAGGATTACAGGGGGAGGGCTACGAGCAGTACTTC.

The chain has TRBV27 and TRBJ2-1, with TRBD2 as a possible D gene (5 bases). The CDR3 is made up of 13 amino acids. V was pared by 3 bases and J by 5 bases, with 8 bases between. Germline CDR1 MNHEY, CDR2 SMNVEV (reference sequence). The CDR3 is CASSLRADNEQFF. For the CDR3, the DNA is TGTGCCAGCAGTTTGAGGGCAGACAATGAGCAGTTCTTC.

The chain recombines TRBV19 with TRBJ2-1; 7 positions match TRBD1. This CDR3 is built from 15 residues. CDR1 and CDR2 from the germline V gene are LNHDA and SQIVND (reference sequence). With 10 bases clipped from V and 2 bases from J, the junction kept 11 bases outside the gene matches. The DNA for the CDR3 is TGTGCCACGTCCCGACAGGGTTCGACCTACAATGAGCAGTTCTTC. Translated: CATSRQGSTYNEQFF.

CDR3 DNA sequence: TGTGCCAGCAGCTTAGGCGCGGGTGAAGCTTTCTTT. It yields the protein CASSLGAGEAFF. The gene calls are TRBV11-3 and TRBJ1-1, with unresolved D. V was cut by 1 base and J by 7 bases, with 7 bases left in between. CDR3 size: 12 residues. Germline-derived CDR1 and CDR2 are SGHNT and YENEEA.

The genes are TRBV5-5 and TRBJ1-2; 8 bases match TRBD1. With 4 bases clipped from V and 7 bases from J, the junction kept 12 bases outside the gene matches. The V gene's germline CDR1 is SGHKS and CDR2 YYEKEE (reference sequence). The CDR3 loop spans 15 amino acids. CDR3 amino acids: CASSLFPGGASGYTF. Here the CDR3 DNA reads TGTGCCAGCAGCCTATTTCCAGGGGGCGCCTCTGGCTACACCTTC.

The chain is built from TRBV30 and TRBJ2-5, with 8 bases lining up with TRBD1. With V trimmed by 0 bases and J by 4 bases, 4 bases remained unmatched. This CDR3 is 14 amino acids long. The germline V gene has CDR1 GTSNPN and CDR2 SVGIG (reference sequence). In DNA form, the CDR3 reads TGTGCCTGGAGTGTACGAACAGGGGGAGAGACCCAGTACTTC. As protein: CAWSVRTGGETQYF.

The chain recombines TRBV19 with TRBJ1-4; 9 bases are a match to TRBD1. Germline V gene lookup returns CDR1 LNHDA and CDR2 SQIVND (reference sequence). J was trimmed by 4 bases and V by 6 bases; bases with no gene match: 9. The CDR3 runs 16 residues. The CDR3: CASSKGQGGFNEKLFF. DNA of the CDR3: TGTGCCAGTAGCAAGGGACAGGGAGGTTTTAATGAAAAACTGTTTTTT.

CDR3 region: CASSPRDRGNYGYTF. The CDR3 DNA is TGCGCCAGCAGCCCCCGGGACAGGGGGAACTATGGCTACACCTTC. The rearrangement uses TRBV4-1 and TRBJ1-2; TRBD1 matches 11 bases. V lost 4 bases to trimming and J lost 2 bases; unmatched junction nucleotides: 3. Germline values: CDR1 MGHRA, CDR2 YSYEKL. The CDR3 totals 15 residues.

The chain joins TRBV9 to TRBJ2-7; TRBD2 agrees at 8 bases. In germline, CDR1 is SGDLS, CDR2 YYNGEE. This CDR3 region has 15 residues. After removal of 0 bases from V and 0 bases from J, the junction contained 2 bases not matched to a gene. The CDR3 reads CASSVGSGGSYEQYF. The CDR3 bases are TGTGCCAGCAGCGTAGGAAGCGGGGGCTCCTACGAGCAGTACTTC.

V and J are TRBV28 and TRBJ2-5; weak D call: TRBD1 (5 bases). V was shortened by 0 bases and J by 2 bases, with 10 bases between the two germline ends. Germline CDR1 MDHEN, CDR2 SYDVKM. The CDR3 loop spans 15 amino acids. The CDR3 DNA reads TGTGCCAGCAGTTTATGGGGGCAGCTACAAGAGACCCAGTACTTC. It codes for CASSLWGQLQETQYF.

This chain connects TRBV7-6 to TRBJ2-2; 10 positions agree with TRBD2. V lost 5 bases to trimming and J lost 1 base; unmatched junction nucleotides: 7. The CDR3 contains 17 residues. Germline V gives CDR1 SGHVS, CDR2 FNYEAQ. As DNA, the CDR3 is TGTGCCAGCAGCCCCCCCCCTAGCGGGGGGAACACCGGGGAGCTGTTTTTT. Amino acids: CASSPPPSGGNTGELFF.

V usage is TRBV19 and J usage is TRBJ1-4; the D gene is possibly TRBD1 (5 bases). The CDR3 contains 18 residues. The V end lost 5 bases, the J end lost 8 bases, and 27 bases lay between the germline ends. Germline assignment: CDR1 LNHDA and CDR2 SQIVND (reference sequence). CDR3 DNA: TGTGCCAGTAGTTACGACACCATAATCCAGGGAACGTACGAAAAACTGTTTTTT. It translates to CASSYDTIIQGTYEKLFF.

The gene calls are TRBV7-9 and TRBJ2-7, with 8 bases aligning to TRBD1. Trimming removed 5 bases from V and 5 bases from J; junction bases left unmatched: 5. This CDR3 contains 13 residues. The germline gives CDR1 SEHNR, CDR2 FQNEAQ (reference sequence). CDR3 sequence reads: CASSRQGIHEQYF. CDR3 bases: TGTGCCAGCAGCCGACAGGGGATCCACGAGCAGTACTTC.

V and J are TRBV27 and TRBJ2-3; possible D gene TRBD1, 6 bases. The CDR3 is 17 residues long. Between the trimmed V and J ends, which lost 0 bases and 0 bases, there was a span of 13 bases. Germline loops: CDR1 MNHEY, CDR2 SMNVEV (reference sequence). CDR3 nucleotides: TGTGCCAGCAGTTTATCACAGGGATACCTTAGCACAGATACGCAGTATTTT. Residues: CASSLSQGYLSTDTQYF.

The V and J genes are TRBV6-1 and TRBJ1-2; D is undetermined. Deletions cut 2 bases from V and 1 base from J, with 17 bases between. Germline lookup yields CDR1 MNHNS and CDR2 SASEGT. The CDR3 runs 17 residues. The CDR3 sequence is CASSERVGSGLNYGYTF. The CDR3 DNA reads TGTGCCAGCAGTGAAAGGGTTGGCAGCGGACTTAACTATGGCTACACCTTC.

The chain recombines TRBV7-6 with TRBJ2-5; 8 bases align to TRBD1. Germline V gene lookup returns CDR1 SGHVS and CDR2 FNYEAQ. The junction had 10 bases not matched to a gene; V was cut back by 1 base and J by 3 bases. The CDR3 loop spans 17 amino acids. The CDR3 is CASSLGIRATGEETQYF. DNA of the CDR3: TGTGCCAGCAGCTTAGGCATTCGGGCGACAGGGGAAGAGACCCAGTACTTC.

The chain combines TRBV9 with TRBJ2-1, with D unclear. V lost 3 bases, J lost 4 bases, and 8 bases lay in between. CDR1 is SGDLS, CDR2 YYNGEE, per germline. CDR3 size: 13 residues. As DNA, the CDR3 is TGTGCCAGCAGCGCCCCCCAATACAATGAGCAGTTCTTC. Residues: CASSAPQYNEQFF.

J is TRBJ2-3 and V is TRBV29-1; 10 bases agree with TRBD2. The V gene end was trimmed by 7 bases and the J gene end by 1 base; junction bases not matched to a gene: 2. Germline CDR1 and CDR2: SQVTM and ANQGSEA. This CDR3 is built from 13 residues. CDR3: CSAGTSGTDTQYF. For the CDR3, the DNA is TGCAGCGCCGGGACTAGCGGCACAGATACGCAGTATTTT.

The chain is built from TRBV27 and TRBJ1-2, with 7 nucleotides matching TRBD1. Germline V lookup: CDR1 MNHEY, CDR2 SMNVEV (reference sequence). Unmatched junction bases numbered 12, after V lost 6 bases and J lost 8 bases. The CDR3 has 14 residues. Here the CDR3 DNA reads TGTGCCAGCAGGACATTACAGGGGCTACGGGGCTACACCTTC. Translation gives CASRTLQGLRGYTF.

This clone came up once. The V and J genes are TRBV11-1 and TRBJ2-1; 10 bases agree with TRBD2. This CDR3 is built from 17 residues. Losses at the gene ends were 5 bases for V and 8 bases for J; bases not matched to a gene: 15. The V gene's germline CDR1 is SGHAT and CDR2 FQDESV (reference sequence). CDR3 amino acids: CASSRAPSGSGVDEQFF. The CDR3 DNA follows: TGTGCCAGCAGCCGAGCCCCTAGCGGGAGTGGGGTCGATGAGCAGTTCTTC.